This entry lists 10 T cell receptor beta chains sequenced from one sample in a study of T cells in Graves' hyperthyroidism and ophthalmopathy. Using RNA transcripts as the source, TCR beta CDR3 regions were amplified. An initial round of RT-PCR targeting the TCR CDR3 relied on the HTBI primer set. TCRdb reprocessed the multiplex PCR reads with MiXCR, giving one entry per CDR3 protein. Counted here are under 450,000 distinct CDR3 sequences, about 15% occurring once; the ten biggest clones make up around a third. What was sequenced was blood. The receptor source for this set is a woman aged 30 to 39 with Graves' hyperthyroidism that later progressed to Graves' ophthalmopathy.

This clonotype was recorded many times. The J gene is TRBJ2-7, the V gene TRBV7-9; 16 bases are a match to TRBD2. The CDR3 extends over 18 amino acids. With V trimmed by 5 bases and J by 0 bases, 7 bases remained unmatched. Germline V CDR1 and CDR2: SEHNR, FQNEAQ (reference sequence). In DNA, the CDR3 is TGTGCCAGCAGCCCCGGGACTAGCGGGAGGGGGAGCTCCTACGAGCAGTACTTC. Its translation: CASSPGTSGRGSSYEQYF.

This clonotype was seen at least ten times. This rearrangement joins TRBV27 to TRBJ2-3; weak D call: TRBD2 (5 bases). Germline CDR1 reads MNHEY; CDR2 reads SMNVEV (reference sequence). V lost 2 bases and J lost 4, with 10 bases in between. CDR3 length: 14 residues. This CDR3 is CASSLGSEADTQYF. The DNA for the CDR3 is TGTGCCAGCAGTTTAGGTTCGGAGGCAGATACGCAGTATTTT.

This clonotype was counted between two and nine times. This chain joins TRBV4-2 and TRBJ2-3, with D unresolved. The CDR3 runs 14 residues. Trimming left V 4 bases short and J 4 bases short, with 12 bases between. Germline assignment: CDR1 LGHNA and CDR2 YNFKEQ. CDR3 amino acids: CASSPSFSSDTQYF. For the CDR3, the DNA is TGTGCCAGCAGCCCTTCATTTAGTTCAGATACGCAGTATTTT.

This clonotype occurred a few times. The J gene is TRBJ1-1, the V gene TRBV7-9, with D possibly being TRBD1 (5 bases). The germline gives CDR1 SEHNR, CDR2 FQNEAQ (reference sequence). This CDR3 has 13 amino acids. Trimming took 5 bases from V and 0 from J, leaving 7 bases between them. The CDR3 bases are TGTGCCAGCAGCGGGGCCATGAACACTGAAGCTTTCTTT. It codes for CASSGAMNTEAFF.

The CDR3 DNA sequence: TGTGCCAGCAGCTTAGCGACGGGACGGGGGAGGTACGAGCAGTACTTC. Translating gives CASSLATGRGRYEQYF. The rearrangement uses TRBV7-9 and TRBJ2-7; maybe TRBD2 (6 bases). The V gene lost 0 bases and the J gene lost 4 bases, with 16 bases spanning the gap. The CDR3 loop spans 16 amino acids. Germline CDR1 reads SEHNR; CDR2 reads FQNEAQ (reference sequence).

This clonotype was seen many times. V usage is TRBV9 and J usage is TRBJ2-3, with D perhaps TRBD2 (5 bases). Germline CDR1 is SGDLS and CDR2 is YYNGEE. The CDR3 loop spans 14 amino acids. The ends were cut back, 3 bases at V and 4 bases at J, with 12 bases in the middle. Written as DNA, the CDR3 is TGTGCCAGCAGCGAGGAGGCTAGGTCAGATACGCAGTATTTT. It codes for CASSEEARSDTQYF. Full variable domain (rest looked up from reference TRBV9 and TRBJ2-3): DSGVTQTPKHLITATGQRVTLRCSPRSGDLSVYWYQQSLDQGLQFLIQYYNGEERAKGNILERFSAQQFPDLHSELNLSSLELGDSALYFCASSEEARSDTQYFGPGTRLTVL.

The rearrangement joins TRBV29-1 to TRBJ2-2, with a possible D match to TRBD2 (6 bases). CDR1 is SQVTM and CDR2 is ANQGSEA in the germline V gene. V lost 3 bases and J 4 bases, leaving 12 bases between the germline ends. The CDR3 sequence is 14 residues long. Here the CDR3 DNA reads TGCAGCGTTGAGCGGGGAGTGGGCACCGGGGAGCTGTTTTTT. This sequence encodes CSVERGVGTGELFF.

This clonotype was recorded many times. The chain is built from TRBV20-1 and TRBJ2-5, with TRBD1 matching 9 bases. Trimming took 1 base from V and 7 from J; bases not matched to a gene: 7. CDR1 and CDR2 (germline): DFQATT, SNEGSKA (reference sequence). There are 14 residues in the CDR3. The CDR3 region is CSARARQGVGTQYF. The CDR3 DNA sequence: TGCAGTGCTAGAGCGAGACAGGGGGTAGGGACCCAGTACTTC.

In this sample, this clonotype turned up many times. CDR3 protein: CASRAETGELFF. Written as DNA, the CDR3 is TGTGCCAGCAGGGCGGAGACCGGGGAGCTGTTTTTT. V usage is TRBV11-3 and J usage is TRBJ2-2; D gene uncertain. Trimming shortened V by 6 bases and J by 5 bases, and 7 bases separated the two germline ends. This CDR3 contains 12 residues. Germline V gene data show CDR1 as SGHNT and CDR2 as YENEEA.

This clonotype has only one observation. V and J are TRBV9 and TRBJ2-6; D is unclear. This CDR3 is built from 14 residues. The V end was cut by 3 bases, the J end by 3 bases, with 7 bases between. Germline CDR1 and CDR2: SGDLS and YYNGEE. This CDR3 reads CASSEQLGANVLTF. DNA of the CDR3: TGTGCCAGCAGCGAGCAGCTTGGGGCCAACGTCCTGACTTTC. The full variable domain, its missing parts supplied by reference TRBV9 and TRBJ2-6, is DSGVTQTPKHLITATGQRVTLRCSPRSGDLSVYWYQQSLDQGLQFLIQYYNGEERAKGNILERFSAQQFPDLHSELNLSSLELGDSALYFCASSEQLGANVLTFGAGSRLTVL.